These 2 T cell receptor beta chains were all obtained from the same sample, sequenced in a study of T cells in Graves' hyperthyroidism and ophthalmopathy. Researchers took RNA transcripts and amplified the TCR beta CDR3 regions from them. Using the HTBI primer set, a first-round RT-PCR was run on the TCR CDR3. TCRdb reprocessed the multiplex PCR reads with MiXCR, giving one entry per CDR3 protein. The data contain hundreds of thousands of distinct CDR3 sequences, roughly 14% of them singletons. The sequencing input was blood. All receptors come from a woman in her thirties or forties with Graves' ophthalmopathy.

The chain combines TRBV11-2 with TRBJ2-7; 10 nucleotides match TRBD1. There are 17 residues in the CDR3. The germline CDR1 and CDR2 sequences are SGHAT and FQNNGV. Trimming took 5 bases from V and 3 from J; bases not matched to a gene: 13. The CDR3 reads CASSPPEGTGAFYEQYF. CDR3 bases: TGTGCCAGCAGCCCACCAGAAGGGACAGGGGCTTTCTACGAGCAGTACTTC.

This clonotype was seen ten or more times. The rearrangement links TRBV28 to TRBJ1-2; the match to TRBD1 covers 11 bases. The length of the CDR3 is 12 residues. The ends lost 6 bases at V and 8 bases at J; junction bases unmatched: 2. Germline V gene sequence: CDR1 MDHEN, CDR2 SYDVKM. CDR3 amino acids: CASSRDRGGYTF. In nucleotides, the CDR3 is TGTGCCAGCAGCCGGGACAGGGGGGGCTACACCTTC.